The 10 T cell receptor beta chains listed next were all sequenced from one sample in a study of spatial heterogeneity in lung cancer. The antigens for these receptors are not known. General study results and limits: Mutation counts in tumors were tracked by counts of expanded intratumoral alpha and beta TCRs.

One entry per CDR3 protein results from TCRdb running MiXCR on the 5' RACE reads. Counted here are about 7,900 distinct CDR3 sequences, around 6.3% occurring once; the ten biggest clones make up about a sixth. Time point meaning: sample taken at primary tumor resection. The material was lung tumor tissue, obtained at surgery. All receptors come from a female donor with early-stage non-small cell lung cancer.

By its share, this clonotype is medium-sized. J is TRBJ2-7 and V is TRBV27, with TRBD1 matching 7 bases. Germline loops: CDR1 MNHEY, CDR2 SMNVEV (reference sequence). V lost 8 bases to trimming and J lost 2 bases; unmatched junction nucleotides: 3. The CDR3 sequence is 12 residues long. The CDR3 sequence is CASRTGPYEQYF. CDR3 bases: TGTGCCAGCCGGACAGGACCCTACGAGCAGTACTTC.

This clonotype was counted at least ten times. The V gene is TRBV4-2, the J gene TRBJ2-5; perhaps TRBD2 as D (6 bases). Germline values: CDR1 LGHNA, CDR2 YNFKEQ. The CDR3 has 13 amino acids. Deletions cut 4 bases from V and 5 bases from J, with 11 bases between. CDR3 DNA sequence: TGTGCCAGCAGCCCCCGGGACTTGGAGACCCAGTACTTC. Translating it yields CASSPRDLETQYF.

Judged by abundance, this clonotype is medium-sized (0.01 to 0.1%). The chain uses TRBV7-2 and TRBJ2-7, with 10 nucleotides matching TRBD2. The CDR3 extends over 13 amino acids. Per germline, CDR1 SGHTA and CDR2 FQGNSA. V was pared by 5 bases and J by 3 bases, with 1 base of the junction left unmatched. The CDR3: CASSRTSGYEQYF. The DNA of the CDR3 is TGTGCCAGCAGCCGGACTAGCGGCTACGAGCAGTACTTC. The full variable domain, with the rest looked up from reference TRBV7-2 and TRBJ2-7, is GAGVSQSPSNKVTEKGKDVELRCDPISGHTALYWYRQSLGQGLEFLIYFQGNSAPDKSGLPSDRFSAERTGGSVSTLTIQRTQQEDSAVYLCASSRTSGYEQYFGPGTRLTVT.

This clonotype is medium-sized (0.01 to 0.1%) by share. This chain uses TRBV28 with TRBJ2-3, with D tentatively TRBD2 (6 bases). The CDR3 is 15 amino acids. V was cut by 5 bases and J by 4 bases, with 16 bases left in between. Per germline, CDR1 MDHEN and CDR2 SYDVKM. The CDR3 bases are TGTGCCAGCAGTCTTAGCGGTCCACGGGCAGATACGCAGTATTTT. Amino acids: CASSLSGPRADTQYF. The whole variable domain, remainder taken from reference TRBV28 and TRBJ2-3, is DVKVTQSSRYLVKRTGEKVFLECVQDMDHENMFWYRQDPGLGLRLIYFSYDVKMKEKGDIPEGYSVSREKKERFSLILESASTNQTSMYLCASSLSGPRADTQYFGPGTRLTVL.

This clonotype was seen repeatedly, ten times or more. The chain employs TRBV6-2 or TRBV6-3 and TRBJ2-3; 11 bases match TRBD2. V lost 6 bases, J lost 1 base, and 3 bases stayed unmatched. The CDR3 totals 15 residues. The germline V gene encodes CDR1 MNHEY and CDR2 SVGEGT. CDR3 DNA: TGTGCCAGCAGCAAGGGACTAGCGGGCACAGATACGCAGTATTTT. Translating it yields CASSKGLAGTDTQYF.

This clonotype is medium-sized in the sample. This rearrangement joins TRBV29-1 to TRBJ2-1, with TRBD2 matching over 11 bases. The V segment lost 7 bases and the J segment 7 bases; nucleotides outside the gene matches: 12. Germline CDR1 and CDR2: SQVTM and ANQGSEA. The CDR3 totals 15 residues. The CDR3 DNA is TGCAGCGCTGGCAATAGCGGGAGGGCCGCGAATGAGCAGTTCTTC. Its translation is CSAGNSGRAANEQFF.

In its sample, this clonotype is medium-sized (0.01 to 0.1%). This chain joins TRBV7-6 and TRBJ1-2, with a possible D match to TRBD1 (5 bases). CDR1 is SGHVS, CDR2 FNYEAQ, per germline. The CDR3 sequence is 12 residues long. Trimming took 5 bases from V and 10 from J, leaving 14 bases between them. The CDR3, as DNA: TGTGCCAGCAGCGACGGGACGCTTCACTACACCTTC. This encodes CASSDGTLHYTF.

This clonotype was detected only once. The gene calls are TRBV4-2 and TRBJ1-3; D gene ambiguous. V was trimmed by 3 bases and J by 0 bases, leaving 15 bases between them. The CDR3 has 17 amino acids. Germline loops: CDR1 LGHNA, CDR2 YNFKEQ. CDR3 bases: TGTGCCAGCAGCCACTTTAGCGACGGAGGCTCTGGAAACACCATATATTTT. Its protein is CASSHFSDGGSGNTIYF.

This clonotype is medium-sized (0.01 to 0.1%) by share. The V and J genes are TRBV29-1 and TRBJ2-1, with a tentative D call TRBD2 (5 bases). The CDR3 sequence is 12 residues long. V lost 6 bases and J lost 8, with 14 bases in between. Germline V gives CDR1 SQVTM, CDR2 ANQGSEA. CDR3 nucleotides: TGCAGCGTCGCCGGACGGCGGGATGAGCAGTTCTTC. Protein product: CSVAGRRDEQFF.

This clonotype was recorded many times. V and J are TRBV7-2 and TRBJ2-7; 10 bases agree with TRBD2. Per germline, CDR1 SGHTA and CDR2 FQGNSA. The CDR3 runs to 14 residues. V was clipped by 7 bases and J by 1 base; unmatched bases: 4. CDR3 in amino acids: CASTPTSGSYEQYF. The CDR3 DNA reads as TGTGCCAGCACCCCGACTAGCGGGTCCTACGAGCAGTACTTC.